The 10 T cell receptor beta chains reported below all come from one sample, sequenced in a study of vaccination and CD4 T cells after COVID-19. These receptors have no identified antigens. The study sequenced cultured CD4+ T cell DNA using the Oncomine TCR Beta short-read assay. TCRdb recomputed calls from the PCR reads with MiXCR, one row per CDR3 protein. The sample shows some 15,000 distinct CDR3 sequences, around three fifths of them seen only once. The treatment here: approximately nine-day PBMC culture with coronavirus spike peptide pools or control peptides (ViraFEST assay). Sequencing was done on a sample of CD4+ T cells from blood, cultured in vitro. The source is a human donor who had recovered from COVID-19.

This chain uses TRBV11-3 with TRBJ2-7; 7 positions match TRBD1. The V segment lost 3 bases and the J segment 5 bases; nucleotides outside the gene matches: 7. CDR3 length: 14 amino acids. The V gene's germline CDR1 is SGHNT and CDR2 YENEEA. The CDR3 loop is CASSFPRGFHEQYF. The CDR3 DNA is TGTGCCAGCAGCTTCCCCAGGGGGTTCCACGAGCAGTACTTC.

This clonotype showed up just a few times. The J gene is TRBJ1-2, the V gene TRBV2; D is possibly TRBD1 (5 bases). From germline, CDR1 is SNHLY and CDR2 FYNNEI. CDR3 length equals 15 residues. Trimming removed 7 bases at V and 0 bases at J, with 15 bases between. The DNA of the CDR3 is TGTGCCAGCAAACCGGGACCGAGAGCTAACTATGGCTACACCTTC. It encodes CASKPGPRANYGYTF.

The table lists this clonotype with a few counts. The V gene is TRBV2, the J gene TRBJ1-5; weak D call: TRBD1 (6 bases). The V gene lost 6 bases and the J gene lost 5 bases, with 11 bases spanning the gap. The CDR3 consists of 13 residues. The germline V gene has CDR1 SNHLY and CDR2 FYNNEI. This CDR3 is CASSRDIDQPQHF. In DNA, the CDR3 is TGTGCCAGCAGCCGGGACATAGATCAGCCCCAGCATTTT.

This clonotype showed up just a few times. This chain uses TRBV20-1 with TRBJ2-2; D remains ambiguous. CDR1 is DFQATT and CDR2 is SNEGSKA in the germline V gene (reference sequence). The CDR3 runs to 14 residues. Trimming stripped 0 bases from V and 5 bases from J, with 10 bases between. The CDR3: CSARDPYGTGELFF. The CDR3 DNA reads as TGCAGTGCTAGAGATCCGTACGGGACCGGGGAGCTGTTTTTT.

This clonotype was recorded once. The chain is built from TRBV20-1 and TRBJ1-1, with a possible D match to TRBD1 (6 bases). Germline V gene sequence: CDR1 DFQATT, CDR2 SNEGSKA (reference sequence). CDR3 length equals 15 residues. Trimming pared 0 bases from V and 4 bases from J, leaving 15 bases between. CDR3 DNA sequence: TGCAGTGCTAGAGATCGGGCAGGGGTGGGCACTGAAGCTTTCTTT. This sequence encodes CSARDRAGVGTEAFF.

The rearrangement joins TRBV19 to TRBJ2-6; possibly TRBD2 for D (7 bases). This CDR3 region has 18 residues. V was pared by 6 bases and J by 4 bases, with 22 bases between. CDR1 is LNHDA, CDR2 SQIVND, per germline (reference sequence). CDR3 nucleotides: TGTGCCAGTAGGAATCCCCGTGGGGGGGCCGCGGGGGCCAACGTCCTGACTTTC. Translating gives CASRNPRGGAAGANVLTF.

CDR3 sequence reads: CASSQGLGWNTEAFF. CDR3 in DNA: TGTGCCAGCAGCCAAGGGTTAGGGTGGAACACTGAAGCTTTCTTT. This rearrangement joins TRBV4-2 to TRBJ1-1; D gene ambiguous. This CDR3 has 15 amino acids. V lost 1 base to trimming and J lost 1 base, with 10 bases between them. Germline CDR1 is LGHNA and CDR2 is YNFKEQ.

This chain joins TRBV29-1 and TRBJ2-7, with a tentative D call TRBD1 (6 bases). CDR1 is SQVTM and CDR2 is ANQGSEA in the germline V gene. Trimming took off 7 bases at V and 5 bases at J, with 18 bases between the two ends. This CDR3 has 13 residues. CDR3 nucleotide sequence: TGCAGCGGTAGGACAGATACTTATGACGAGCAGTACTTC. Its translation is CSGRTDTYDEQYF.

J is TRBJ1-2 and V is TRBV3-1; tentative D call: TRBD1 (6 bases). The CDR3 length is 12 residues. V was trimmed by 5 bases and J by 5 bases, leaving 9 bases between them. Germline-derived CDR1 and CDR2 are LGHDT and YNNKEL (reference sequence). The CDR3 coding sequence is TGTGCCAGCAGCAACAGGGAATATGGCTACACCTTC. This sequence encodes CASSNREYGYTF.

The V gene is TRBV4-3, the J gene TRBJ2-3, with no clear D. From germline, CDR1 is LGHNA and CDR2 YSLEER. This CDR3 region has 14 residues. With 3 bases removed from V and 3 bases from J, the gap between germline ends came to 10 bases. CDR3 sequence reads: CASSQGPGTDTQYF. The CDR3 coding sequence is TGCGCCAGCAGCCAGGGTCCTGGTACAGATACGCAGTATTTT.